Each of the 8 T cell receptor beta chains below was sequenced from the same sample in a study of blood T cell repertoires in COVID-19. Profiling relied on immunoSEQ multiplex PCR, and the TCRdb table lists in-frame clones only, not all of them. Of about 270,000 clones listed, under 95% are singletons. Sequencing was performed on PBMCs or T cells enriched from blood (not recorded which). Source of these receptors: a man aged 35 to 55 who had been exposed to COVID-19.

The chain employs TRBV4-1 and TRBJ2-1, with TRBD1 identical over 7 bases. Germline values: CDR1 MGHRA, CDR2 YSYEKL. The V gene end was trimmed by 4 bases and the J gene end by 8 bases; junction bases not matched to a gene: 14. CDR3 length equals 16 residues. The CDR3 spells CASSRETGNLRDEQFF. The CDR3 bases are TGCGCCAGCAGCCGGGAGACAGGGAACCTTAGGGATGAGCAGTTCTTC.

CDR3 in amino acids: CASSQARGQGSNQPQHF. The CDR3 DNA reads as TGCGCCAGCAGCCAAGCTAGAGGACAGGGCAGCAATCAGCCCCAGCATTTT. The rearrangement links TRBV4-1 to TRBJ1-5; the match to TRBD1 covers 8 bases. This CDR3 contains 17 residues. CDR1 is MGHRA and CDR2 is YSYEKL in the germline V gene. The V segment lost 1 base and the J segment 1 base; nucleotides outside the gene matches: 6.

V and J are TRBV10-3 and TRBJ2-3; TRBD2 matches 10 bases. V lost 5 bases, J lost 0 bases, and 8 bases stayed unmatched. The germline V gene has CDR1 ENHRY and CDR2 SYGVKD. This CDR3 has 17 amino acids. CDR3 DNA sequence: TGTGCCATCAGTCCTGGTAGCGGGGGGACTAGCACAGATACGCAGTATTTT. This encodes CAISPGSGGTSTDTQYF.

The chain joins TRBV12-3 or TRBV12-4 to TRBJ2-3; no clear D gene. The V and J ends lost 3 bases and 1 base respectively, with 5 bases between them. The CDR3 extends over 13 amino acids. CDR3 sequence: CASSFVGTDTQYF. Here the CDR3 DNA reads TGTGCCAGCAGTTTCGTAGGCACAGATACGCAGTATTTT.

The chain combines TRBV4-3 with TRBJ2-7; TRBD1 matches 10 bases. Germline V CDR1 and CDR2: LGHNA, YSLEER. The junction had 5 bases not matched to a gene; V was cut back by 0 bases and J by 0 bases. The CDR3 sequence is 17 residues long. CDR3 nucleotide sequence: TGCGCCAGCAGCCAAGATGTAGGGACAGGGGACTCCTACGAGCAGTACTTC. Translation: CASSQDVGTGDSYEQYF.

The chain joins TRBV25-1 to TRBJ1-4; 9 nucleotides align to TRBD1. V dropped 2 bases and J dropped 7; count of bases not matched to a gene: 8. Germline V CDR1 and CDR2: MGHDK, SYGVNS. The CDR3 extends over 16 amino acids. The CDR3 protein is CASSEIPGQGGEKLFF. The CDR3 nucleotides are TGTGCCAGCAGTGAAATCCCGGGACAGGGAGGTGAAAAACTGTTTTTT.

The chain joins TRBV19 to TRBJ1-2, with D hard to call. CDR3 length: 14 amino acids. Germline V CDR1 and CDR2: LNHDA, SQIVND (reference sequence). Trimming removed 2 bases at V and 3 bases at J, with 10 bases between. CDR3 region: CASSILLNDYGYTF. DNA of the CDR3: TGTGCCAGTAGTATATTACTTAACGACTATGGCTACACCTTC.

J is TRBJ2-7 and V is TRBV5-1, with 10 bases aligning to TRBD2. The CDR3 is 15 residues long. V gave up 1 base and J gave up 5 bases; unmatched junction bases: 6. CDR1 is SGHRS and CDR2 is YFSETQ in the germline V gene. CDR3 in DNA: TGCGCCAGCAGCTTGTTGGGACTAGCGAACCACGAGCAGTACTTC. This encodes CASSLLGLANHEQYF.